The present entry profiles one T cell receptor (beta chain) with its context. The V end lost 7 bases, the J end lost 4 bases, and 8 bases lay between the germline ends. The CDR3 length is 11 residues. Germline V lookup: CDR1 SQVTM, CDR2 ANQGSEA. When the RNA was reverse transcribed, random hexamers were used with an input of 0.5 to 1 ug. TCRdb ran MiXCR on the immunoSEQ multiplex PCR reads and lists one entry per CDR3 protein. The sample contains approximately 200,000 distinct CDR3 sequences, around 95% of which appear only once. These data are taken from a study of CD8 T cells in Susac syndrome. This clonotype was obtained from a human donor with multiple sclerosis. The sample consisted of CD4+ T cells from PBMCs. The chain is built from TRBV29-1 and TRBJ1-3; no definite D call. DNA for the CDR3: TGCAGCGCCACAAAAGGAAACACCATATATTTT. It translates to CSATKGNTIYF.